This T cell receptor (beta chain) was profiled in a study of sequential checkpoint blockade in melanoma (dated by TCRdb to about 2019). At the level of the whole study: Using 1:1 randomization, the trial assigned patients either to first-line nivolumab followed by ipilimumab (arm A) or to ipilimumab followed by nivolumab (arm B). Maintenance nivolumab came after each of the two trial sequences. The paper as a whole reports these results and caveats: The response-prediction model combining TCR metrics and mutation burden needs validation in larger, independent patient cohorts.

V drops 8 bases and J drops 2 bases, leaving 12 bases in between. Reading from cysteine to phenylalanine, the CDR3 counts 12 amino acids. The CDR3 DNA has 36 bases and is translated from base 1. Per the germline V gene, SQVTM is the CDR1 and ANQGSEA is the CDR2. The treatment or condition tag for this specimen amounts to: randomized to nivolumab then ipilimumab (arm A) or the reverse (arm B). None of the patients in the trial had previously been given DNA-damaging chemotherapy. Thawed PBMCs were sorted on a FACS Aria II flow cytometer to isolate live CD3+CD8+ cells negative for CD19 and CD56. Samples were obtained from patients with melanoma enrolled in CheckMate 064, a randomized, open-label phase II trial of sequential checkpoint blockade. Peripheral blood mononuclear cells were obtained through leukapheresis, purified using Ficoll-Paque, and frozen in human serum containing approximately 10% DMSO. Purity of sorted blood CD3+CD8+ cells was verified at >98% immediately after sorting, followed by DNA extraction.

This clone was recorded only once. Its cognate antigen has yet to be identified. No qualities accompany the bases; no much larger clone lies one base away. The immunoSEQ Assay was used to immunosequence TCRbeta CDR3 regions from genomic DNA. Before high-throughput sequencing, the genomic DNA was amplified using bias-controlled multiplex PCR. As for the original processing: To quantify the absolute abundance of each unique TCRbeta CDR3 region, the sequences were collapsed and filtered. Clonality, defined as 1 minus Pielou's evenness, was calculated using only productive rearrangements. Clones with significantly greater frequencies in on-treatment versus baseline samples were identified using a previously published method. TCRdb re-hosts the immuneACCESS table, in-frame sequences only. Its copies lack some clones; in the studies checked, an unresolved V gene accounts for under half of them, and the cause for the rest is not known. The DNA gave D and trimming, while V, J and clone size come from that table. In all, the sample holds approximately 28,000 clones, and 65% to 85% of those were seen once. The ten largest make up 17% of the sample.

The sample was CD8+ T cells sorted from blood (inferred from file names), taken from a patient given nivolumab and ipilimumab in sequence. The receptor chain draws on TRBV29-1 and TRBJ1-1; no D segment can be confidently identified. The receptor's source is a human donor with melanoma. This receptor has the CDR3 CSTFSGNTEAFF. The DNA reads TGCAGCACCTTCTCAGGTAACACTGAAGCTTTCTTT.